What follows is one T cell receptor beta chain and its context. Its antigen is as yet unknown. This entry belongs to a study of cytomegalovirus exposure and HLA in healthy donors. Overall study findings and caveats: Cytomegalovirus-associated status was assigned to around 160 TCR beta chains. A later analysis by the authors found several of the most significant clusters apparently linked to common viral pathogens. Using a false discovery rate of 0.05, a later analysis showed that 16,951 TCR beta sequences were associated with HLA alleles.

Donors likely had unrecorded immune exposures despite being nominally healthy when sampled. PCR primers comprised 60 Vbeta and 13 Jbeta primers. Sequencing was performed with immunoSEQ multiplex PCR; in TCRdb, only in-frame clones are kept and a portion is missing. The sample shows more than 85,000 clones, about 77% of them seen only once. The CDR3 has 16 residues. Trimming took off 5 bases at V and 0 bases at J, with 14 bases between the two ends. CDR1 is SGHVS and CDR2 is FNYEAQ in the germline V gene. The receptor comes from a woman between 50 and 59 years old in good health and CMV-seropositive. This chain connects TRBV7-6 to TRBJ2-1; D perhaps matches TRBD1 (5 bases). The sample was PBMCs. The CDR3 region is CASSPGSGISYNEQFF. The DNA of the CDR3 is TGTGCCAGCAGCCCAGGGTCAGGGATCTCCTACAATGAGCAGTTCTTC.